This T cell receptor (beta chain) emerged from a study of T-cell reconstitution after alpha-beta-depleted transplantation in children. It was with unique molecular identifiers that the TCRbeta library was prepared. TCRdb fed the PCR reads into MiXCR, producing one record per CDR3 protein. The sample has hundreds of thousands of distinct CDR3 sequences, under 20% seen once. Notes on this clonotype: As yet, its antigen is unknown.

Study conclusions and caveats: Some patients showed high day-60 TCRbeta diversity, which derived from surviving recipient T cells and thymic progenitors. One year post-transplant, T-cell counts and diversity were largely derived from T cells produced anew. It was reported that alpha-beta T cells came from several hundred expanded graft clones (about two months after transplant).

This receptor was obtained from a male patient between 2 and 9 years old who had a stem cell transplant for acute lymphoblastic leukemia, so the T cells may come from the graft donor. This specimen was PBMCs, mostly from graft donor cells, taken 360 days after TCRalphabeta/CD19-depleted stem cell transplant.

The CDR3 DNA reads as TGCAGTCCCACCTACACAGATACGCAGTATTTT. This encodes CSPTYTDTQYF. This rearrangement joins TRBV20-1 to TRBJ2-3; D is undetermined. The CDR3 covers 11 residues. From germline, CDR1 is DFQATT and CDR2 SNEGSKA (reference sequence). Trimming removed 8 bases from V and 2 bases from J, with 8 bases in between.